This T cell receptor beta chain was captured in a study of CXCR3-negative and CXCR3-positive naive CD8 T cells. About the study: Total TRB output reached 150 million or so reads, about 1.5 +/- 0.3 million per library. Regarding the study as a whole: More hydrophobic TRB CDR3s occurred in CXCR3-positive than in CXCR3-negative naive cells. Similarly elevated diversity marked both naive subsets, with memory CD8+ cells showing far lower diversity. Similar TRBV-TRBJ usage was seen in naive cells (both CXCR3-negative and CXCR3-positive), but memory cells differed.

Each TRB cDNA library was prepared by 5' RACE (with UMI labels). TCRdb reprocessed the 5' RACE reads and stores each CDR3 protein as one record, lacking DNA. This table holds under 150,000 distinct CDR3 sequences. The CDR3 totals 12 residues. Per the germline V gene, CDR1 is GTSNPN and CDR2 is SVGIG (reference sequence). Subsets of CD8+ T cells were each sorted in triplicate at approximately 270,000 cells apiece. Comments on this clonotype: The antigen remains undetermined.

The receptor's source is a human donor in good health. Some clones in this sample may be carry-over from other donors' samples. The J gene is TRBJ2-7, the V gene TRBV30; TCRdb's D call, TRBD1, is unchecked because there is no DNA. Source material: naive CXCR3+ CD8+ T cells from blood. Sample subset: CD45RO-CCR7+CD27+CD95- naive CD8+ T cells expressing CXCR3 (TNR3+). CDR3 sequence: CASSRTGDEQYF.